In this sample, the clone carrying this T cell receptor beta chain turned up a few times. Germline CDR1 is MNHEY and CDR2 is SVGAGI. The CDR3 extends over 15 amino acids. Trimming shortened V by 7 bases and J by 7 bases, and 17 bases separated the two germline ends. This sample was included in a study of blood T cell repertoires in COVID-19. About the study: Whether acute or convalescent, the COVID-19 samples came from the United States, Italy and Spain. PBMCs, B-cell-depleted T cells, or T cells provided the cDNA or gDNA that made up the material.

In the study's own analysis: Counts of nucleated cells, estimated from reference gene primer amplification, were obtained. Produced via immunoSEQ multiplex PCR; TCRdb's table is partial and in-frame only. The DNA gave D and trimming, while V, J and clone size come from that table. Counted here are more than 90,000 clones, approximately 81% occurring once; the ten biggest clones make up roughly 1.4%. Sequencing was carried out using peripheral blood. V is TRBV6-5 and J is TRBJ1-6; D might be TRBD1 (5 bases). The sequence was collected from a man aged 40-50 years with acute or convalescent COVID-19. The CDR3 loop reads CASTLGTGGNSPLHF. In DNA, the CDR3 is TGTGCCAGCACCTTAGGGACGGGAGGGAATTCACCCCTCCACTTT.